This TCR beta chain was retrieved from a study of cytomegalovirus exposure and HLA in healthy donors. 13 Jbeta primers and 60 Vbeta primers were used for the PCR. Some clones are missing from TCRdb's copy, which holds only in-frame ones; the method was immunoSEQ multiplex PCR. The sample carries around 97,000 clones, around 73% recorded once. Sequencing input: PBMCs. This sequence was found in a man aged 35-49 years in good health and CMV-seronegative.

The DNA of the CDR3 is TGCAGTACCACAGGGAACACTGAAGCTTTCTTT. Its protein is CSTTGNTEAFF. V is TRBV20-1 and J is TRBJ1-1; possibly TRBD1 for D (5 bases). The V end was cut by 8 bases, the J end by 1 base, with 8 bases between. This CDR3 contains 11 residues. The germline CDR1 and CDR2 sequences are DFQATT and SNEGSKA (reference sequence).